This TCR beta chain was obtained from a study of blood T cell repertoires in COVID-19. Those enrolled in Seattle joined during active infection and were followed longitudinally afterward. Sequenced by immunoSEQ multiplex PCR; TCRdb stores in-frame clones only, minus some. The sample has approximately 200,000 clones; about 87% are singletons. Source material: peripheral blood. The sequence came from a young man with COVID-19, enrolled during active disease.

The CDR3 loop reads CAWSGDRGHYNEQFF. CDR3 sequence (DNA): TGTGCCTGGAGTGGGGACAGGGGGCACTACAATGAGCAGTTCTTC. This chain connects TRBV30 to TRBJ2-1; 12 bases are shared with TRBD1. The CDR3 is made up of 15 amino acids. The junction had 1 base not matched to a gene; V was cut back by 1 base and J by 3 bases. Germline values: CDR1 GTSNPN, CDR2 SVGIG (reference sequence).